Each of the 3 T cell receptor beta chains below was sequenced from the same sample in a study of beta chain features in type 1 diabetes. Of the isolated RNA, all was reverse transcribed, and so the sequenced material was expressed TCRB transcripts. Repertoires were generated with immunoSEQ multiplex PCR, while TCRdb's copy carries only in-frame clones and drops some. This sample carries roughly 730,000 clones, around 15% of them seen once, and the ten largest clones take 0.02% to 0.025%. General study results and limits: Moderate but significant shortening of TCRB CDR3s was recorded in all four CD4+ subsets from Type 1 diabetes patients.

Their antigens remain unidentified. The sequencing sample was made of naive CD4+ T cells from blood. These receptors were obtained from a man aged 18 to 30 with type 1 diabetes.

This clone was observed a few times. This chain connects TRBV2 to TRBJ2-5, with TRBD2 as a possible D gene (6 bases). V gave up 1 base and J gave up 5 bases, with 11 bases separating them. The CDR3 is 14 amino acids. The germline V gene encodes CDR1 SNHLY and CDR2 FYNNEI. DNA for the CDR3: TGTGCCAGCAGTGAAGAACTAGCAGGGGAGACCCAGTACTTC. This gives the protein CASSEELAGETQYF.

The V call is TRBV5-4, the J call TRBJ2-5; D is uncertain. This CDR3 has 12 residues. Germline V lookup: CDR1 SGHNT, CDR2 YYREEE (reference sequence). The V end lost 2 bases, the J end lost 7 bases, and 9 bases lay between the germline ends. The CDR3 DNA sequence: TGTGCCAGCAGCTTAACCCGAGGGACCCAGTACTTC. It specifies CASSLTRGTQYF.

The chain has TRBV9 and TRBJ2-1; 12 bases are shared with TRBD2. The V gene's germline CDR1 is SGDLS and CDR2 YYNGEE. J lost 8 bases, V lost 4 bases, and 10 bases had no gene match. This CDR3 comprises 16 residues. The CDR3: CASSLLRTSGVDEQFF. CDR3 bases: TGTGCCAGCAGCCTACTCCGGACTAGCGGGGTCGATGAGCAGTTCTTC.